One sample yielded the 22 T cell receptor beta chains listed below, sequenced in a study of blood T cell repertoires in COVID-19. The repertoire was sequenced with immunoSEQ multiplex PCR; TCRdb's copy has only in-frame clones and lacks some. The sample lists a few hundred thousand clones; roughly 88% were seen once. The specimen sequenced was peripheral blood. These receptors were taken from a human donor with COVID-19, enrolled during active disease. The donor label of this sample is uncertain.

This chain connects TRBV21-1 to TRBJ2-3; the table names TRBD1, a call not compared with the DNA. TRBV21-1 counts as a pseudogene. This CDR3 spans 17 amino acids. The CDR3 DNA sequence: TGTGCCAGCAGCAAATCAGGACAGGGTATGGACACAGATACGCAGTATTTT. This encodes CASSKSGQGMDTDTQYF.

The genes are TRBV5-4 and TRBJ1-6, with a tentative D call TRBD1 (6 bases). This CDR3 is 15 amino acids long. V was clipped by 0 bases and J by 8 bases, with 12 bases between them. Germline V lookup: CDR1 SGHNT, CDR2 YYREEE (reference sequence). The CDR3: CASSLGTVRDSPLHF. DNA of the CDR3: TGTGCCAGCAGCTTGGGGACAGTTCGTGATTCACCCCTCCACTTT.

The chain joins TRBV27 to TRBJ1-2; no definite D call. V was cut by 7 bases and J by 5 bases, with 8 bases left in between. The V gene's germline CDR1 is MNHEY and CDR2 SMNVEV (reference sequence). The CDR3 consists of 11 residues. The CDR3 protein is CASTPRYGYTF. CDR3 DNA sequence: TGTGCCAGCACCCCGAGGTATGGCTACACCTTC.

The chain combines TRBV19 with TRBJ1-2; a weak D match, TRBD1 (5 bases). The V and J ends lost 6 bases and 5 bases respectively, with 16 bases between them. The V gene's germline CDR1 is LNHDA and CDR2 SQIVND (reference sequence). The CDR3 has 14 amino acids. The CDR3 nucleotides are TGTGCCAGTAGCATCCCCCCTAGGGGATATGGCTACACCTTC. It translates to CASSIPPRGYGYTF.

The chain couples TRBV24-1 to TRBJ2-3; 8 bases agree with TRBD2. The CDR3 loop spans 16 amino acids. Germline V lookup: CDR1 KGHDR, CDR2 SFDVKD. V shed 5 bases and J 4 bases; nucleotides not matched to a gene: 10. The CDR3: CATSAGRREVSDTQYF. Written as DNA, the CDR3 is TGTGCCACCAGTGCTGGACGGCGGGAGGTCTCAGATACGCAGTATTTT.

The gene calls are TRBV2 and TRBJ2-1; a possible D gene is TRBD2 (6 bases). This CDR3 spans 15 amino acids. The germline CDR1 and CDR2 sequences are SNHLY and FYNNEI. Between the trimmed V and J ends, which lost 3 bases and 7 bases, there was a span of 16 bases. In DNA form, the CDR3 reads TGTGCCAGCAGTGATCTGGCTTGGGGGGTAAATGAGCAGTTCTTC. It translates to CASSDLAWGVNEQFF.

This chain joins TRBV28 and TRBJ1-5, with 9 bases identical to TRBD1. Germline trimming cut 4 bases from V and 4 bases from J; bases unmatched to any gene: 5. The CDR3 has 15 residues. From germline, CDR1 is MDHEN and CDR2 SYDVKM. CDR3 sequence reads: CASSSRDRDNQPQHF. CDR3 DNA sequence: TGTGCCAGCAGTTCCCGGGACAGGGATAATCAGCCCCAGCATTTT.

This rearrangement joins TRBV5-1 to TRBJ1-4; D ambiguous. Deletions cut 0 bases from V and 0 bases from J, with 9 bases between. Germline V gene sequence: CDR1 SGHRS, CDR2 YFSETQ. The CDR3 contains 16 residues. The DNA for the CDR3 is TGCGCCAGCAGCTTGGGAGGACTAACAACTAATGAAAAACTGTTTTTT. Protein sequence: CASSLGGLTTNEKLFF.

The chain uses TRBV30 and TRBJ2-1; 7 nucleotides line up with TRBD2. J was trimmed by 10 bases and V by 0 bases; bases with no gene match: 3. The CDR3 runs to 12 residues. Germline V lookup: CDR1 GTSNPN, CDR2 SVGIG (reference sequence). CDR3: CAWSVLAPEQFF. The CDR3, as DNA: TGTGCCTGGAGTGTACTAGCGCCCGAGCAGTTCTTC. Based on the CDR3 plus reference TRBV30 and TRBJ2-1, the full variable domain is SQTIHQWPATLVQPVGSPLSLECTVEGTSNPNLYWYRQAAGRGLQLLFYSVGIGQISSEVPQNLSASRPQDRQFILSSKKLLLSDSGFYLCAWSVLAPEQFFGPGTRLTVL.

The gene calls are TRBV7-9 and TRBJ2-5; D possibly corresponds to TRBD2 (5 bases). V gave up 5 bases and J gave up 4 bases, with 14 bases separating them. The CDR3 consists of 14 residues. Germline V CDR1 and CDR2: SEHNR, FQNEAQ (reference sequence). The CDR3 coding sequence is TGTGCCAGCAGCCCCCTTAGTGGAGGAGAGACCCAGTACTTC. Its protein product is CASSPLSGGETQYF.

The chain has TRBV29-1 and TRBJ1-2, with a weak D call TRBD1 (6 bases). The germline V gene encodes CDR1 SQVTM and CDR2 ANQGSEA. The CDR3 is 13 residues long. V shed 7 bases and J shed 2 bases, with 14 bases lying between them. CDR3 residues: CSAAPGVNYGYTF. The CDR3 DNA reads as TGCAGCGCCGCACCAGGGGTGAACTATGGCTACACCTTC.

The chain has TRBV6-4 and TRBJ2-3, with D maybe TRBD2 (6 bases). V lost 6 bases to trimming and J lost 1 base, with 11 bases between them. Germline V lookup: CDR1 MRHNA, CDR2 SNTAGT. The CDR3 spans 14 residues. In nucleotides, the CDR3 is TGTGCCAGCAGCGTCGGAGGGGGCACAGATACGCAGTATTTT. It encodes CASSVGGGTDTQYF.

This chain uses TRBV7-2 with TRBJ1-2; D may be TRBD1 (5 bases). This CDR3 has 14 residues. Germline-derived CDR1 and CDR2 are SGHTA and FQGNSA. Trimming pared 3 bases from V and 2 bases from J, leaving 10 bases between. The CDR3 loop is CASSLAGLNYGYTF. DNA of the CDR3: TGTGCCAGCAGCTTGGCAGGGCTGAACTATGGCTACACCTTC.

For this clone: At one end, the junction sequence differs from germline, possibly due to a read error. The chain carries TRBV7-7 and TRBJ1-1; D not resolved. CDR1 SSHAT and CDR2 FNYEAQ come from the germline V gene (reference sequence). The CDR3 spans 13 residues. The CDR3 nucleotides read TGTGCTAGCAGCTTAGAGCCTAACACTGAAGCTTTCTTT. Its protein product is CASSLEPNTEAFF.

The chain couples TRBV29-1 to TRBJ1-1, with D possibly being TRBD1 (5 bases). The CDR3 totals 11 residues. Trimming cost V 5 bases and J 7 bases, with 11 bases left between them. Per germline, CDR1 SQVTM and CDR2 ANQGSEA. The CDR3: CSVRQTREAFF. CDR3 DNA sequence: TGCAGCGTTCGACAGACCCGTGAAGCTTTCTTT. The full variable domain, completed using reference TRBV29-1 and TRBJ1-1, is SAVISQKPSRDICQRGTSLTIQCQVDSQVTMMFWYRQQPGQSLTLIATANQGSEATYESGFVIDKFPISRPNLTFSTLTVSNMSPEDSSIYLCSVRQTREAFFGQGTRLTVV.

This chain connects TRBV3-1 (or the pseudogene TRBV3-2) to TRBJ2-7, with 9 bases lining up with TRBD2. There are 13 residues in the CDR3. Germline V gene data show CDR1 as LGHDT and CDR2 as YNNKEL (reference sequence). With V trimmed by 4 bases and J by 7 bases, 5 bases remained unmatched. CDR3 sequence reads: CASSRREGGEQYF. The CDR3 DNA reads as TGTGCCAGCAGCCGGCGGGAGGGGGGAGAGCAGTACTTC.

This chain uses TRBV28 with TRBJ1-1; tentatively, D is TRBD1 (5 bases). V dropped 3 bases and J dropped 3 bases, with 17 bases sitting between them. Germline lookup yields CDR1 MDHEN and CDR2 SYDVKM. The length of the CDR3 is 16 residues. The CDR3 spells CASSLTTAPRDTEAFF. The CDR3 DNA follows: TGTGCCAGCAGTTTGACGACAGCGCCCCGAGACACTGAAGCTTTCTTT.

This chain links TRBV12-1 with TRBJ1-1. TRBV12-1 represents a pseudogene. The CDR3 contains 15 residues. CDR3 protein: CASSFRGGLNTEAFF. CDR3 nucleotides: TGTGCCAGCAGCTTTCGGGGTGGATTGAACACTGAAGCTTTCTTT.

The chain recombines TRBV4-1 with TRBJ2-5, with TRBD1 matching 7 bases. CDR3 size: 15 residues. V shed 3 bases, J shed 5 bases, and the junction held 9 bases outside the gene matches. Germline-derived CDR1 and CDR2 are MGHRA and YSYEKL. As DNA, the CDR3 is TGCGCCAGCAGCCACTTACAGGGGCGTAGGGAGACCCAGTACTTC. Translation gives CASSHLQGRRETQYF.

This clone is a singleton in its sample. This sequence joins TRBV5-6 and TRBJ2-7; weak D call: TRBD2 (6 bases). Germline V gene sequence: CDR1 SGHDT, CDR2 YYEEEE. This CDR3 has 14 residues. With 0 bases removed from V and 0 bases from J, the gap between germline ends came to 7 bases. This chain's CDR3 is CASSLERASYEQYF. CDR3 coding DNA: TGTGCCAGCAGCTTGGAGCGGGCCTCCTACGAGCAGTACTTC. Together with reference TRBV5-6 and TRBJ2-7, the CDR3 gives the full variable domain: DAGVTQSPTHLIKTRGQQVTLRCSPKSGHDTVSWYQQALGQGPQFIFQYYEEEERQRGNFPDRFSGHQFPNYSSELNVNALLLGDSALYLCASSLERASYEQYFGPGTRLTVT.

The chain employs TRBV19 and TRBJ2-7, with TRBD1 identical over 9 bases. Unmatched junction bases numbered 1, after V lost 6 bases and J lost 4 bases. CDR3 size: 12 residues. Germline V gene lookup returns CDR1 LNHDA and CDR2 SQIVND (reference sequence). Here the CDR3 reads CASRQGAYEQYF. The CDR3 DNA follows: TGTGCCAGTAGACAGGGGGCGTACGAGCAGTACTTC. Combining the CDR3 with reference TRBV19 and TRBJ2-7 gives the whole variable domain DGGITQSPKYLFRKEGQNVTLSCEQNLNHDAMYWYRQDPGQGLRLIYYSQIVNDFQKGDIAEGYSVSREKKESFPLTVTSAQKNPTAFYLCASRQGAYEQYFGPGTRLTVT.

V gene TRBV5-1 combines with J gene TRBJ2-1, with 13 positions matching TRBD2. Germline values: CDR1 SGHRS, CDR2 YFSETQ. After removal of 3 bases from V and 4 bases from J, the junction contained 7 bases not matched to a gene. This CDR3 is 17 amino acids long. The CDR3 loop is CASSSFPLAGGYNEQFF. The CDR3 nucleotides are TGCGCCAGCAGCTCCTTTCCACTAGCGGGAGGGTACAATGAGCAGTTCTTC.